The rows below give T cell receptor beta chains drawn from one sample of a study of shared clonotypes between healthy human individuals. The repertoire was sequenced with immunoSEQ multiplex PCR; TCRdb's copy has only in-frame clones and lacks some. The sample contains 630,000 or so clones, 95% to 98% of which appear only once. The source material was naive CD8+ T cells sorted from blood. These receptors all come from a man aged 25 to 40 in good health. Each CDR3 is given with its conserved first and last residue. D genes are given only for firm matches. Size is omitted from some rows. Given values are once, few, many or a class for expanded clones.

v_gene	abundance	d_gene	j_gene	CDR3nt	CDR3aa
TRBV18	-	-	TRBJ2-7	TGTGCCAGCTCACCGGGGGCAGTTTCCTACGAGCAGTACTTC	CASSPGAVSYEQYF
TRBV7-6	-	-	TRBJ1-3	TGTGCCAGCAGCGGGCGACAGCATGGTTCTGGAAACACCATATATTTT	CASSGRQHGSGNTIYF
TRBV27	-	-	TRBJ2-7	TGTGCCAGCAGTCCCGGACGGTATTACGGCTACGAGCAGTACTTC	CASSPGRYYGYEQYF
TRBV15	once	-	TRBJ2-2	TGTGCCACCAGCAGCTCCCTAGCGACCAAGACGAACACCGGGGAGCTGTTTTTT	CATSSSLATKTNTGELFF
TRBV28	-	-	TRBJ2-7	TGTGCCAGCAGTTTCCCGGCAGGTACCTACGAGCAGTACTTC	CASSFPAGTYEQYF
TRBV29-1	-	-	TRBJ1-1	TGCAGCGCCTCGACAGGTGGGACCCCTGAGGCTTTCTTT	CSASTGGTPEAFF
TRBV6-5	-	-	TRBJ1-1	TGTGCCAGCAGCATCGGGAACACTGAAGCTTTCTTT	CASSIGNTEAFF
TRBV14	-	-	TRBJ2-1	TGTGCCAGCAGCCAAGATCCAGGCCTCAATGAGCAGTTCTTC	CASSQDPGLNEQFF
TRBV7-8	once	-	TRBJ2-1	TGTGCCAGCAGCTTAACTGTTAATGAGCAGTTCTTC	CASSLTVNEQFF
TRBV5-1	-	-	TRBJ2-7	TGCGCCAGCAGCTTGGGACCGAACTCCTACGAGCAGTACTTC	CASSLGPNSYEQYF
TRBV27	-	-	TRBJ2-3	TGTGCCAGCAGTTTCTCGCGCTCAACAGCCACAGATACGCAGTATTTT	CASSFSRSTATDTQYF
TRBV28	-	TRBD2	TRBJ2-1	TGTGCCAGCCGCTCCTCGACTAGCGGGCCCTACAATGAGCAGTTCTTC	CASRSSTSGPYNEQFF
TRBV7-9	-	-	TRBJ2-1	TGTGCCAGCACCTCGTTCAATGAGCAGTTCTTC	CASTSFNEQFF
TRBV28	-	-	TRBJ1-5	TGTGCCAGCAGTCCCACAGGGTATAGTGGGAATCAGCCCCAGCATTTT	CASSPTGYSGNQPQHF
TRBV4-1	-	TRBD2	TRBJ2-7	TGCGCCAGCAGCCACGGGACTAGCGGGCAAAGCTACGAGCAGTACTTC	CASSHGTSGQSYEQYF